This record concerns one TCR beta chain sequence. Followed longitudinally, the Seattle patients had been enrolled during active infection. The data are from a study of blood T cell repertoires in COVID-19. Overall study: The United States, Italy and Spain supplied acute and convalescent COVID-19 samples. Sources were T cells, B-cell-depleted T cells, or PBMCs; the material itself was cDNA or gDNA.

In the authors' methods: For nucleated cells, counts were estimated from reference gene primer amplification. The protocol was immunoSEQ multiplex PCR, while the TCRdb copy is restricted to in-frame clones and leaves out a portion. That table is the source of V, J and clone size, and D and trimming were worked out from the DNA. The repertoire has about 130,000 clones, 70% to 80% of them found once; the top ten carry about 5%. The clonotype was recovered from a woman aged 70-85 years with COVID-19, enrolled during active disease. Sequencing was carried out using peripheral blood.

The CDR3 region is CATSDYGGDRGNTIYF. The CDR3, as DNA: TGTGCCACCAGTGACTACGGGGGGGATCGTGGAAACACCATATATTTT. This chain connects TRBV24-1 to TRBJ1-3; a possible D gene is TRBD1 (5 bases). The length of the CDR3 is 16 residues. Trimming left V 4 bases short and J 3 bases short, with 15 bases between. The germline V gene encodes CDR1 KGHDR and CDR2 SFDVKD.